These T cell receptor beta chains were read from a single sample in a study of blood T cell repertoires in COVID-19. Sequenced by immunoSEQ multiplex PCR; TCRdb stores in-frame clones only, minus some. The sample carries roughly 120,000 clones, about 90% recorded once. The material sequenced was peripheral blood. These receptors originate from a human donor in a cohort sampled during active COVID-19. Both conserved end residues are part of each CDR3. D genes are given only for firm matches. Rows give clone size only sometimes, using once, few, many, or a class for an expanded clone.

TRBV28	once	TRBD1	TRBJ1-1	CASVRDREAFF	TGTGCCAGCGTAAGGGACAGAGAAGCTTTCTTT
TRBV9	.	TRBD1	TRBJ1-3	CASSVSGQGRSGNTIYF	TGTGCCAGCAGCGTATCCGGACAGGGCCGCTCTGGAAACACCATATATTTT
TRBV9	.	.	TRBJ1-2	CASSVGVAGGYGYTF	TGTGCCAGCAGCGTAGGGGTGGCAGGTGGCTATGGCTACACCTTC
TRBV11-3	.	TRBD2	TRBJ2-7	CASSNPGLAVYEQYF	TGTGCCAGCAGCAACCCGGGACTAGCGGTTTACGAGCAGTACTTC
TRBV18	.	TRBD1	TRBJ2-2	CASSRDRGPGELFF	TGTGCCAGCTCAAGGGACAGGGGTCCCGGGGAGCTGTTTTTT
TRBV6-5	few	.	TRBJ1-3	CASSYKGISGNTIYF	TGTGCCAGCAGTTATAAGGGGATCTCTGGAAACACCATATATTTT
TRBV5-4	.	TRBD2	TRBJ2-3	CAIHSGASTDTQYF	TGTGCCATACATAGCGGGGCTAGCACAGATACGCAGTATTTT
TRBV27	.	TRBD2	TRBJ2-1	CASSPPPGTSGDNEQFF	TGTGCCAGCAGTCCACCCCCCGGGACTAGCGGCGACAATGAGCAGTTCTTC
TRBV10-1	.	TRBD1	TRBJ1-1	CASSPRTGENTEAFF	TGCGCCAGCAGTCCCCGGACAGGGGAGAACACTGAAGCTTTCTTT
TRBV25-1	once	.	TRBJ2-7	CASSELVVGGYEQYF	TGTGCCAGCAGTGAATTGGTCGTCGGAGGCTACGAGCAGTACTTC
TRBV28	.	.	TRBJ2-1	CASTPGWATGAPYNEQFF	TGTGCCAGCACCCCGGGGTGGGCGACGGGAGCCCCTTACAATGAGCAGTTCTTC
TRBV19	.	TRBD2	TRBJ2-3	CASSRQGRGLAGADTQYF	TGTGCCAGTAGTAGACAGGGACGTGGACTAGCGGGAGCAGATACGCAGTATTTT
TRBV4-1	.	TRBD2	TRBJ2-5	CASSQDALAGGQETQYF	TGCGCCAGCAGCCAAGATGCCCTAGCGGGGGGCCAAGAGACCCAGTACTTC
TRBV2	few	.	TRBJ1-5	CASSVLNREGQPQHF	TGTGCCAGCAGTGTTCTAAACAGGGAGGGTCAGCCCCAGCATTTT
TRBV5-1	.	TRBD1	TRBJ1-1	CASSFDRAGTEAFF	TGCGCCAGCAGCTTTGACAGGGCTGGTACTGAAGCTTTCTTT
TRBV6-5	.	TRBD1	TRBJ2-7	CASSYSLDREYEQYF	TGTGCCAGCAGTTACTCCTTAGACAGGGAATACGAGCAGTACTTC
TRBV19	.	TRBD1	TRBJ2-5	CASSMRAGGLQETQYF	TGTGCCAGTAGTATGAGGGCAGGGGGCCTCCAAGAGACCCAGTACTTC
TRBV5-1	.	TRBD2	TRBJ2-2	CASSSPGTRDTGELFF	TGCGCCAGCAGCTCCCCCGGGACTAGGGACACCGGGGAGCTGTTTTTT
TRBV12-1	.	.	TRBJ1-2	CASSPPRGVYGYTF	TGTGCCAGCAGCCCACCCAGGGGGGTCTATGGCTACACCTTC
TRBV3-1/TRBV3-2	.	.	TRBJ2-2	CASSSRGLNTGELFF	TGTGCCAGCAGCTCGAGGGGGTTGAACACCGGGGAGCTGTTTTTT
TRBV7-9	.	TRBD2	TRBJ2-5	CASSLAGGTQETQYF	TGTGCCAGCAGCTTAGCCGGGGGGACGCAAGAGACCCAGTACTTC
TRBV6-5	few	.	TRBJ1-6	CASYRTNNSPLHF	TGTGCCAGCTACAGGACTAATAATTCACCCCTCCACTTT
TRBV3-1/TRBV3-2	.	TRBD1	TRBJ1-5	CASSRGDRRQPQHF	TGTGCCAGCAGCCGGGGGGACAGGCGTCAGCCCCAGCATTTT
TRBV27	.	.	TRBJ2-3	CASRPIRTPAAATQYF	TGTGCCAGCAGACCGATTAGGACTCCGGCGGCAGCTACGCAGTATTTT
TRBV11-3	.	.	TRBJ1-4	CASRWGGENEKLFF	TGTGCCAGCCGGTGGGGCGGAGAAAATGAAAAACTGTTTTTT
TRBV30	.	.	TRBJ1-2	CAWSVSPGQPSGYTF	TGTGCCTGGAGTGTATCCCCCGGACAGCCTTCTGGCTACACCTTC
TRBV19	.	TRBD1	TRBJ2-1	CASSVPGTDYNEQFF	TGTGCCAGTAGTGTCCCCGGGACAGATTACAATGAGCAGTTCTTC
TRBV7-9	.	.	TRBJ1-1	CASSTRVSRNTEAFF	TGTGCCAGCTCGACCCGAGTTAGCAGGAACACTGAAGCTTTCTTT
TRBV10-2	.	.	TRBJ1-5	CASGGWDQPQHF	TGCGCCAGCGGGGGGTGGGATCAGCCCCAGCATTTT
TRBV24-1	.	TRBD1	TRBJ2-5	CATSDTRGNRQGETQYF	TGTGCCACCAGTGACACGAGGGGGAATAGACAGGGGGAGACCCAGTACTTC
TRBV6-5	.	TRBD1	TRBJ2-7	CASSYSGDRAYEQYF	TGTGCCAGCAGTTACTCGGGGGACAGGGCCTACGAGCAGTACTTC
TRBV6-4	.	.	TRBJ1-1	CASSLAGGNTEAFF	TGTGCCAGCAGCCTCGCGGGGGGGAACACTGAAGCTTTCTTT
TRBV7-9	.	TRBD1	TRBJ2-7	CASSSHTPGQAYEQYF	TGTGCCAGCAGTTCACATACGCCCGGACAGGCCTACGAGCAGTACTTC
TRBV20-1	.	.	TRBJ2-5	CSARLDRSQYF	TGCAGTGCTAGACTCGACAGAAGCCAGTACTTC
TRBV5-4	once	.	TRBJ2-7	CASSPTPNGVSYEQYF	TGTGCCAGCAGCCCGACCCCTAACGGGGTATCCTACGAGCAGTACTTC
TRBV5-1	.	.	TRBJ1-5	CASSPGRGGFSNQPQHF	TGCGCCAGCAGCCCGGGACGGGGGGGATTTAGCAATCAGCCCCAGCATTTT
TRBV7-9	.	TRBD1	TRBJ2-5	CASSPLTGQGYQETQYF	TGTGCCAGCAGCCCTCTTACAGGACAGGGATACCAAGAGACCCAGTACTTC
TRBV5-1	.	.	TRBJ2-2	CASSFPTKDTGELFF	TGCGCCAGCAGCTTCCCTACTAAGGACACCGGGGAGCTGTTTTTT
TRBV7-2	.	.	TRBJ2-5	CASSPDMLQETQYF	TGTGCCAGCAGCCCAGACATGCTCCAAGAGACCCAGTACTTC
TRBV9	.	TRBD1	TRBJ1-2	CASSVALSGQGVNYGYTF	TGTGCCAGCAGCGTAGCCCTGTCGGGACAGGGGGTCAACTATGGCTACACCTTC
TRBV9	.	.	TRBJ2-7	CASSVDFGGYEQYF	TGTGCCAGCAGCGTAGACTTTGGGGGGTACGAGCAGTACTTC
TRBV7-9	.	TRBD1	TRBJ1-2	CASSLAGTDYGYTF	TGTGCCAGCAGCTTAGCGGGGACAGATTATGGCTACACCTTC
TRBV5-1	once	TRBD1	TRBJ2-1	CASNRDREVDEQFF	TGCGCCAGCAACCGGGACAGGGAGGTCGATGAGCAGTTCTTC
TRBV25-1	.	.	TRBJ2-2	CASSDRDTGELFF	TGTGCCAGCAGTGACAGGGACACCGGGGAGCTGTTTTTT
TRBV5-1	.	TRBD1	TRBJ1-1	CASSLDPGQKFAFF	TGCGCCAGCAGCTTGGATCCGGGACAGAAGTTTGCTTTCTTT
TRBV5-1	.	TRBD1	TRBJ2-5	CASSLFGTDQETQYF	TGCGCCAGCAGCTTGTTTGGGACAGATCAAGAGACCCAGTACTTC
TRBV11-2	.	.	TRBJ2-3	CASSSIGQFMQRLDISQYF	TGTGCCAGCAGCTCTATCGGACAGTTTATGCAAAGGCTAGACATTTCGCAGTATTTT
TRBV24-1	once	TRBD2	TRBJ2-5	CATSDATSGAQETQYF	TGTGCCACCAGTGACGCGACTAGCGGGGCCCAAGAGACCCAGTACTTC
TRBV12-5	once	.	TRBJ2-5	CASGLVQAGVGETQYF	TGTGCTAGTGGTTTGGTACAGGCAGGGGTAGGGGAGACCCAGTACTTC
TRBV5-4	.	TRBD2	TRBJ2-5	CASSLYGLAGSQETQYF	TGTGCCAGCAGCTTGTATGGACTAGCGGGATCCCAAGAGACCCAGTACTTC
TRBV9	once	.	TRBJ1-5	CASSVDGGPYNQPQHF	TGTGCCAGCAGCGTAGATGGAGGGCCCTACAATCAGCCCCAGCATTTT
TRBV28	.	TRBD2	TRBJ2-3	CASSLPGTSGRTDTQYF	TGTGCCAGCAGTTTACCCGGGACTAGCGGACGCACAGATACGCAGTATTTT
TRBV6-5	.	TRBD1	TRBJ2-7	CASSPLTGRGYEQYF	TGTGCCAGCAGTCCCTTGACAGGGAGAGGCTACGAGCAGTACTTC
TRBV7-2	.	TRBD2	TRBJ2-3	CASSFGLAGGDTQYF	TGTGCCAGCAGCTTCGGACTAGCGGGGGGGGATACGCAGTATTTT
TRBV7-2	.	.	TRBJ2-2	CASSLGAGWRTGELFF	TGTGCCAGCAGCTTGGGTGCCGGATGGAGGACCGGGGAGCTGTTTTTT
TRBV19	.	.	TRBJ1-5	CASRTEPYQPQHF	TGTGCCAGTAGGACAGAGCCATATCAGCCCCAGCATTTT